A selection of T cell receptor beta chains follows, all from one sample in a study of neoadjuvant nivolumab and ipilimumab in lung cancer. Using immunoSEQ multiplex PCR, the repertoire was profiled, and TCRdb retains in-frame clones only, with some absent. This repertoire shows about 26,000 clones, approximately 80% found once; its top ten account for roughly 6.1%. The starting material was peripheral blood, obtained before neoadjuvant nivolumab, alone or with ipilimumab. The receptors stem from an adult with non-small cell lung cancer. The conserved cysteine and the conserved F or W are not part of the CDR3 here. The order of the fields is V gene, J gene, CDR3 protein.

v_gene: TRBV5-6
j_gene: TRBJ2-5
CDR3aa: ASSFRWDPQETQY

v_gene: TRBV7-8
j_gene: TRBJ2-4
CDR3aa: ASSLQRVGLAKNIQY

v_gene: TRBV20-1
j_gene: TRBJ1-5
CDR3aa: SARDLAVQH

v_gene: TRBV11-2
j_gene: TRBJ2-5
CDR3aa: ASSLSGFGETQY

v_gene: TRBV11-2
j_gene: TRBJ2-7
CDR3aa: ASSFLLAGSSYEQY

v_gene: TRBV5-5
j_gene: TRBJ1-6
CDR3aa: ASSLVRGSPLH

v_gene: TRBV7-3
j_gene: TRBJ1-1
CDR3aa: ASSKDRNTEAF

v_gene: TRBV7-2
j_gene: TRBJ1-2
CDR3aa: ASSPGTVNYGYT

v_gene: TRBV4-3
j_gene: TRBJ2-5
CDR3aa: ASSQDLAGGRETQY

v_gene: TRBV7-2
j_gene: TRBJ2-5
CDR3aa: ASSSSRGSRETQY

v_gene: TRBV11-3
j_gene: TRBJ2-3
CDR3aa: ASSLTGPDTQY

v_gene: TRBV11-2
j_gene: TRBJ2-1
CDR3aa: ASSLYRGVSYNEQF

v_gene: TRBV19
j_gene: TRBJ1-1
CDR3aa: ASSIVGATEAF

v_gene: TRBV9
j_gene: TRBJ2-3
CDR3aa: ASSALGTDTQY

v_gene: TRBV28
j_gene: TRBJ1-1
CDR3aa: ASSPLVADTEAF

v_gene: TRBV6-5
j_gene: TRBJ1-1
CDR3aa: ASSVDGGNTEAF

v_gene: TRBV4-2
j_gene: TRBJ1-2
CDR3aa: ASSQDGAGTVYGYT

v_gene: TRBV28
j_gene: TRBJ2-7
CDR3aa: ASSSLFGEQY

v_gene: TRBV5-8
j_gene: TRBJ1-6
CDR3aa: ASSLRAWDSNSPLH

v_gene: TRBV2
j_gene: TRBJ2-7
CDR3aa: ASRTGGWEQY

v_gene: TRBV6-1
j_gene: TRBJ1-2
CDR3aa: ASSWDMGYGYT

v_gene: TRBV28
j_gene: TRBJ2-7
CDR3aa: ASTQVYEQY

v_gene: TRBV5-4
j_gene: TRBJ2-5
CDR3aa: ASSFPGQLKETQY

v_gene: TRBV7-2
j_gene: TRBJ2-5
CDR3aa: ASSLNRGLQETQY

v_gene: TRBV10-1
j_gene: TRBJ1-1
CDR3aa: ASSRDWNTEAF

v_gene: TRBV28
j_gene: TRBJ2-7
CDR3aa: ASAQVQQY

v_gene: TRBV20-1
j_gene: TRBJ2-1
CDR3aa: SAQGGIEQF